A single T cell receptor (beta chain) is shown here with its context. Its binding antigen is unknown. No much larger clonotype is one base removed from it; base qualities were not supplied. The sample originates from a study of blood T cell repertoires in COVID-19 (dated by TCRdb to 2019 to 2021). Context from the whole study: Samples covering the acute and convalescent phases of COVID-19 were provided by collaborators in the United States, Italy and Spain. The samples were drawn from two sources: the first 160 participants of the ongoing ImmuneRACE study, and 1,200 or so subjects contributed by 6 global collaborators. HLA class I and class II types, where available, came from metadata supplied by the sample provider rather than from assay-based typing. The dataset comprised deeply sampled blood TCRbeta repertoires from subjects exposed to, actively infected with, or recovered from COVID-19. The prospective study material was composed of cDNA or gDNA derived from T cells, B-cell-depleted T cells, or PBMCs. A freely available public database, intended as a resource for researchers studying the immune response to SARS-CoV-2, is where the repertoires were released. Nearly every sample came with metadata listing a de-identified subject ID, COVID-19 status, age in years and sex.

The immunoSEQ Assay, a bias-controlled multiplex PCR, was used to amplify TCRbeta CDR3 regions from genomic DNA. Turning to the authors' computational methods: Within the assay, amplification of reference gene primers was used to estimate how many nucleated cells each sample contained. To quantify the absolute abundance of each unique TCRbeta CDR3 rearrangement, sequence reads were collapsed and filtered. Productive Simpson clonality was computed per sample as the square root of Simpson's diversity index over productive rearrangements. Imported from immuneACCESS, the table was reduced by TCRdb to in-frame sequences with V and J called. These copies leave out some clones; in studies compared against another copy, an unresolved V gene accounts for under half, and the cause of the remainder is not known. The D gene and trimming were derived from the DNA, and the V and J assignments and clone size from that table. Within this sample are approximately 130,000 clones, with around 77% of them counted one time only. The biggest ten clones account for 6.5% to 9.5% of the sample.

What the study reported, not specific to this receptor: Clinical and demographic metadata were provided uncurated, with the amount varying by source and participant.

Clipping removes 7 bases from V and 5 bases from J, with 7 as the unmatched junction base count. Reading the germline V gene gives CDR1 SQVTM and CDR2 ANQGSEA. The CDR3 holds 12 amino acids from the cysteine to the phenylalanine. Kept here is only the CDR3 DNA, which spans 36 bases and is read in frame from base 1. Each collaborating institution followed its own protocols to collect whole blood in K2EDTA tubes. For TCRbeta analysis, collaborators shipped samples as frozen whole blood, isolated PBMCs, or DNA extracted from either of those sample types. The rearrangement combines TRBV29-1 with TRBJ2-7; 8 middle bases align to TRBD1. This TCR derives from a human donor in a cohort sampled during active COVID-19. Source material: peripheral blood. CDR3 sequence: CSGNGQGNEQYF. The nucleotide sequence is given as TGCAGCGGGAACGGACAGGGAAACGAGCAGTACTTC.